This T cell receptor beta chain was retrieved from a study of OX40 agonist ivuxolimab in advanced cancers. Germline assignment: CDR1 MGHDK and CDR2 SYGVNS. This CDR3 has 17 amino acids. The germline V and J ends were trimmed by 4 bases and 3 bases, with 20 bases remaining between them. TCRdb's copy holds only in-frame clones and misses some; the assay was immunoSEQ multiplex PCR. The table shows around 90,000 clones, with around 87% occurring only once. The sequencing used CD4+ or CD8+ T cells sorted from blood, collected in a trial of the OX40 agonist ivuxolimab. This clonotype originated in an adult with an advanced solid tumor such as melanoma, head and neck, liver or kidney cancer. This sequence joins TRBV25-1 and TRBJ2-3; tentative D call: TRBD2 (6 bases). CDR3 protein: CASSAPPWEAGTDTQYF. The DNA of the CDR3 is TGTGCCAGCAGTGCACCCCCCTGGGAGGCTGGGACAGATACGCAGTATTTT.